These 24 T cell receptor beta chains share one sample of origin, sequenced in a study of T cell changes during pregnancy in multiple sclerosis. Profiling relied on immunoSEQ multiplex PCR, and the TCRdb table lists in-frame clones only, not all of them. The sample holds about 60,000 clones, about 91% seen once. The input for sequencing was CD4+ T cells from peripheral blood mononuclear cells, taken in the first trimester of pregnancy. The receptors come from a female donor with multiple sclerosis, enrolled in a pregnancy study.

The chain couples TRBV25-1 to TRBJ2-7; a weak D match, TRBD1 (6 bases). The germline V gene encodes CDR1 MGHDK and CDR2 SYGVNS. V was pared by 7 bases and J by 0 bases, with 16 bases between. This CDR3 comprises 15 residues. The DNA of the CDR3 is TGTGCCAGCATGGTCTGGACAGCCAACTCCTACGAGCAGTACTTC. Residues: CASMVWTANSYEQYF.

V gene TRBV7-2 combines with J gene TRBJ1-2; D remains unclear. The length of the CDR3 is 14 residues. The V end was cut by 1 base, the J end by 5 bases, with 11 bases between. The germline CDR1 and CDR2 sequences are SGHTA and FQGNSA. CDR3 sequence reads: CASSLDSLRYGYTF. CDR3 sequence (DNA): TGTGCCAGCAGCTTAGACAGCCTAAGATATGGCTACACCTTC.

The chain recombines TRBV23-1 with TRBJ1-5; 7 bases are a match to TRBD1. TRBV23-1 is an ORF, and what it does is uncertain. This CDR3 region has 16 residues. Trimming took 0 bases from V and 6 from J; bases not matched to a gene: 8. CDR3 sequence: CASSQSPGRGSQPQHF. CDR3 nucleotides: TGCGCCAGCAGTCAATCGCCAGGCAGGGGGAGTCAGCCCCAGCATTTT.

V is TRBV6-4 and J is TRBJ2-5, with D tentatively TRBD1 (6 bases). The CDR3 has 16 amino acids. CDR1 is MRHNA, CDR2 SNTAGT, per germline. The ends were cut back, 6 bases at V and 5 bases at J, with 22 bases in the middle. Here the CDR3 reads CASRQVLEGDVETQYF. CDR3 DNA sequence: TGTGCCAGCAGGCAGGTGCTAGAGGGGGATGTGGAGACCCAGTACTTC.

The CDR3 loop reads CASSSPDRNKNIQYF. CDR3 bases: TGTGCCAGCAGCTCGCCCGACAGAAACAAAAACATTCAGTACTTC. The V and J genes are TRBV5-4 and TRBJ2-4, with TRBD1 as a possible D gene (5 bases). The CDR3 runs to 15 residues. V was trimmed by 3 bases and J by 3 bases, leaving 13 bases between them. Germline values: CDR1 SGHNT, CDR2 YYREEE (reference sequence).

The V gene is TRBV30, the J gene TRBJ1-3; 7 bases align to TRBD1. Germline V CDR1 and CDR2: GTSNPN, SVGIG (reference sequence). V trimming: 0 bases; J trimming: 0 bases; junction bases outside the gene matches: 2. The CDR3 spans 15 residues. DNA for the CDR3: TGTGCCTGGAGTGTGAAGGGGGCCTCTGGAAACACCATATATTTT. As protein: CAWSVKGASGNTIYF.

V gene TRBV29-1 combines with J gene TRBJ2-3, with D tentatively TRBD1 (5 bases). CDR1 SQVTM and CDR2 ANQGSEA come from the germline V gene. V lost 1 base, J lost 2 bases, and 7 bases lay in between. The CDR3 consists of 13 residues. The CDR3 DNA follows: TGCAGCGTTGAAGGGGGCAACACAGATACGCAGTATTTT. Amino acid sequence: CSVEGGNTDTQYF.

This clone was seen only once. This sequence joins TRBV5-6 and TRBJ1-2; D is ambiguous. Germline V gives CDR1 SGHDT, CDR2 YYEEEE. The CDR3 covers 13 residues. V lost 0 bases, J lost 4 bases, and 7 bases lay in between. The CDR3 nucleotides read TGTGCCAGCAGCTTGGACTTGCCCTATGGCTACACCTTC. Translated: CASSLDLPYGYTF.

CDR3 protein: CASTPGTLNTGELFF. CDR3 coding DNA: TGTGCCAGCACCCCCGGGACTTTGAACACCGGGGAGCTGTTTTTT. The V call is TRBV9, the J call TRBJ2-2; weak D call: TRBD2 (6 bases). Germline V gene sequence: CDR1 SGDLS, CDR2 YYNGEE. V was cut by 6 bases and J by 1 base, with 13 bases left in between. This CDR3 region has 15 residues.

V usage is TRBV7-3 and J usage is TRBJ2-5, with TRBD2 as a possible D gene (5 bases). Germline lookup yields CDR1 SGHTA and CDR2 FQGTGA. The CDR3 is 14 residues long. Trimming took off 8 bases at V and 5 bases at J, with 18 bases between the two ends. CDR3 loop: CASSSVAGLETQYF. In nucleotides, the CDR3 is TGTGCCAGCTCCTCCGTTGCGGGTCTGGAGACCCAGTACTTC.

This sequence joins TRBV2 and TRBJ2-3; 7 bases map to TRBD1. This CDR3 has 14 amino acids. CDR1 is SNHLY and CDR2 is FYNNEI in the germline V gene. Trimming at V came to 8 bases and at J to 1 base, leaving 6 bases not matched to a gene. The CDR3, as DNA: TGTGCCAGCGAAGTAGGACAGGGCACAGATACGCAGTATTTT. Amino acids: CASEVGQGTDTQYF.

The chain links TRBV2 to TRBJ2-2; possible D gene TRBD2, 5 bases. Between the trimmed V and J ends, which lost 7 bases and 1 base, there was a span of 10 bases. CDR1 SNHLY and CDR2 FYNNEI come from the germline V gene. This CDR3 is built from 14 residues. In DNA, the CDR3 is TGTGCCAGCATGAGGGAGTTGAACACCGGGGAGCTGTTTTTT. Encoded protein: CASMRELNTGELFF.

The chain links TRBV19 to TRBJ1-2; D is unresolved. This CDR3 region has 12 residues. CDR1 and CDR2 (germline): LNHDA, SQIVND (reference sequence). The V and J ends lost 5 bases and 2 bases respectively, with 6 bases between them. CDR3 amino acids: CASSFQNYGYTF. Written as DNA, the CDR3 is TGTGCCAGTAGTTTTCAGAACTATGGCTACACCTTC.

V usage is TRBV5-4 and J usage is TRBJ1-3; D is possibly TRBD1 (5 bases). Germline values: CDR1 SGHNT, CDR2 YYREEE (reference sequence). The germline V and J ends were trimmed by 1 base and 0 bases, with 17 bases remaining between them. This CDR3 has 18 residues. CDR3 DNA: TGTGCCAGCAGCTTGCAATTTGGAGGGGACTTCTCTGGAAACACCATATATTTT. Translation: CASSLQFGGDFSGNTIYF.

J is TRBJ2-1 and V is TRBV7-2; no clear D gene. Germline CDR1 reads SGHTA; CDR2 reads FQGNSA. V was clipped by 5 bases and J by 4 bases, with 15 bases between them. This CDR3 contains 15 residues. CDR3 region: CASSPGPPRYNEQFF. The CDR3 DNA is TGTGCCAGCAGCCCAGGTCCGCCCAGATACAATGAGCAGTTCTTC. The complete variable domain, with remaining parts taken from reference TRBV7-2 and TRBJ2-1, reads GAGVSQSPSNKVTEKGKDVELRCDPISGHTALYWYRQSLGQGLEFLIYFQGNSAPDKSGLPSDRFSAERTGGSVSTLTIQRTQQEDSAVYLCASSPGPPRYNEQFFGPGTRLTVL.

The CDR3 is CASSYSLSQTNEKLFF. CDR3 sequence (DNA): TGTGCCAGCAGTTACTCGCTGAGCCAAACTAATGAAAAACTGTTTTTT. The chain employs TRBV6-5 and TRBJ1-4; D not certain. Germline V gene data show CDR1 as MNHEY and CDR2 as SVGAGI. Trimming removed 0 bases at V and 1 base at J, with 9 bases between. This CDR3 is built from 16 residues.

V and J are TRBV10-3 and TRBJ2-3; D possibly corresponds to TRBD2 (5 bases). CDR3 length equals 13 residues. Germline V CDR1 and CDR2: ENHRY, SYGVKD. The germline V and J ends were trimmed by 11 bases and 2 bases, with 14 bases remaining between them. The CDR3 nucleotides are TGTGCCGCTAGTGGACTCCCCACAGATACGCAGTATTTT. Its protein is CAASGLPTDTQYF.

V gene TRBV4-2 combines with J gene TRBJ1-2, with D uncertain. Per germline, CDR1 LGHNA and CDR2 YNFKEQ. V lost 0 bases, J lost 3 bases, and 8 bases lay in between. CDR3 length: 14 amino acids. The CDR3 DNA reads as TGTGCCAGCAGCCAAGATGTAGCAGACTATGGCTACACCTTC. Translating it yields CASSQDVADYGYTF.

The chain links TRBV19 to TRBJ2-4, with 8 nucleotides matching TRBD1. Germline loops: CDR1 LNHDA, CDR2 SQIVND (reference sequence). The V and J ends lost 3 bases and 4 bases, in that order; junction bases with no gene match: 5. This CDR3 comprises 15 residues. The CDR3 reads CASSIQGAMKNIQYF. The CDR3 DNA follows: TGTGCCAGTAGTATTCAGGGGGCAATGAAAAACATTCAGTACTTC.

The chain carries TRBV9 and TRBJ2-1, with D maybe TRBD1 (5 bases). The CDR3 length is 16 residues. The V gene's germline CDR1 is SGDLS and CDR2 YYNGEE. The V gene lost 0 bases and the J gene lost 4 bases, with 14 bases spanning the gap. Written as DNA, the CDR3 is TGTGCCAGCAGCGTAGTCCCAGGGAAAGGGTACAATGAGCAGTTCTTC. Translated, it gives CASSVVPGKGYNEQFF.

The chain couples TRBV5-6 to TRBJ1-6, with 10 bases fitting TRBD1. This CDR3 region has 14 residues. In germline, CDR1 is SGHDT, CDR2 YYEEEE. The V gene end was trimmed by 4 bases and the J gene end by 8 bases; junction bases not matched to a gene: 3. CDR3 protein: CASSPGQGDSPLHF. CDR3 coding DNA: TGTGCCAGCAGCCCCGGACAGGGGGATTCACCCCTCCACTTT.

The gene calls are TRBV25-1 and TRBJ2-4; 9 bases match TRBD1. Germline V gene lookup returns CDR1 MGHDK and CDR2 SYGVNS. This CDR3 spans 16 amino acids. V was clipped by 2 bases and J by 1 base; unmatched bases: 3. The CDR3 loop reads CASSEPQGAAKNIQYF. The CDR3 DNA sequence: TGTGCCAGCAGTGAACCACAGGGGGCGGCCAAAAACATTCAGTACTTC.

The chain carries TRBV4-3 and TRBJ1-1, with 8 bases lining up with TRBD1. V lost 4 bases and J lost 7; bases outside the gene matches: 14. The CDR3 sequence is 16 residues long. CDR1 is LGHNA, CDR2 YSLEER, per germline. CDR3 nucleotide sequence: TGCGCCAGCAGCCTTGGGAGGACAGGGCGGGAAGGTGAAGCTTTCTTT. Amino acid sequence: CASSLGRTGREGEAFF.

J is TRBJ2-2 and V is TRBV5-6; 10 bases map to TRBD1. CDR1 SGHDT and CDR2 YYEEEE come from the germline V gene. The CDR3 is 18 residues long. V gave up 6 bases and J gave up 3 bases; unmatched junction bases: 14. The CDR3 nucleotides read TGTGCCAGCACCCCGGTATATAGGACAGGGGGGGACACCGGGGAGCTGTTTTTT. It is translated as CASTPVYRTGGDTGELFF.